A selection of T cell receptor beta chains follows, all from one sample in a study of glioma-infiltrating T cells after dendritic cell vaccination. Profiling relied on immunoSEQ multiplex PCR, and the TCRdb table lists in-frame clones only, not all of them. This table has about 92,000 clones, 85% to 90% appearing once. The material sequenced was blood, taken before dendritic cell vaccination. Receptor source: a human donor with glioblastoma. Each CDR3 is given with its conserved first and last residue. A D gene is named only where the DNA matches it firmly. Size is omitted from some rows. Given values are once, few, many or a class for expanded clones.

>NA|TRBJ2-7|TRBV6-1|NA
CASSDASPGYYEQYF
TGTGCCAGCAGTGATGCGTCTCCGGGGTACTACGAGCAGTACTTC
>NA|TRBJ2-3|TRBV5-6|once
CASSFGQGGGTDTQYF
TGTGCCAGCAGCTTCGGACAGGGAGGGGGCACAGATACGCAGTATTTT
>TRBD2|TRBJ2-1|TRBV7-9|once
CASRDSGRAVGNEQFF
TGTGCCAGCAGAGATAGCGGGAGGGCTGTTGGGAATGAGCAGTTCTTC
>NA|TRBJ2-5|TRBV30|NA
CAWSEIIGETQYF
TGTGCCTGGAGTGAGATTATCGGGGAGACCCAGTACTTC
>TRBD2|TRBJ2-5|TRBV9|NA
CASSTSGGARETQYF
TGTGCCAGCAGCACAAGCGGGGGGGCCAGAGAGACCCAGTACTTC
>TRBD1|TRBJ2-7|TRBV5-1|NA
CASSQGQGHEQYF
TGCGCCAGCAGCCAGGGACAGGGCCACGAGCAGTACTTC
>NA|TRBJ1-2|TRBV7-8|NA
CASSLAALFGYTF
TGTGCCAGCAGCTTAGCAGCCCTGTTCGGCTACACCTTC
>TRBD1|TRBJ2-1|TRBV6-6|NA
CASSRDRGYNEQFF
TGTGCCAGCAGCCGGGACAGGGGTTACAATGAGCAGTTCTTC
>TRBD2|TRBJ2-7|TRBV2|NA
CASSNTLGLAGMYEQYF
TGTGCCAGCAGCAACACCCTGGGACTAGCGGGGATGTACGAGCAGTACTTC
>TRBD2|TRBJ2-1|TRBV7-6|NA
CASSPRVAGDSYNEQFF
TGTGCCAGCAGCCCCAGGGTAGCGGGGGACTCCTACAATGAGCAGTTCTTC
>NA|TRBJ2-7|TRBV7-3|NA
CASSLSGPYEQYF
TGTGCCAGCAGCTTAAGCGGGCCTTACGAGCAGTACTTC
>NA|TRBJ1-2|TRBV9|NA
CASSVGTHRLYYGYTF
TGTGCCAGCAGCGTAGGTACGCACCGACTGTACTATGGCTACACCTTC
>NA|TRBJ1-2|TRBV4-3|NA
CASSQDLRGGTYGYTF
TGCGCCAGCAGCCAAGATCTTAGGGGCGGGACCTATGGCTACACCTTC
>TRBD2|TRBJ2-1|TRBV7-2|once
CASSLDGSGGYNEQFF
TGTGCCAGCAGCTTAGATGGTAGCGGGGGGTACAATGAGCAGTTCTTC
>TRBD2|TRBJ2-7|TRBV7-2|NA
CASSLAGTSGSYEQYF
TGTGCCAGCAGCTTAGCCGGGACTAGCGGCTCCTACGAGCAGTACTTC
>NA|TRBJ2-7|TRBV4-3|NA
CASSQGGGRYEQYF
TGCGCCAGCAGCCAAGGGGGGGGCAGATACGAGCAGTACTTC